Listed below are T cell receptor beta chains from one sample, sequenced in a study of regulatory T cells in long-lasting Graves disease. MiXCR, run by TCRdb on the multiplex PCR reads, gives a single entry per CDR3 protein. The table shows around 420,000 distinct CDR3 sequences, with about 15% occurring only once. These data also featured in a second study, about T cells in Graves' hyperthyroidism and ophthalmopathy.

Sample: peripheral blood mononuclear cells (PBMCs), taken at new diagnosis, from a patient treated with antithyroid drugs. The receptor source for this set is a woman in her thirties or forties with Graves disease. CDR3s include the opening cysteine and the closing phenylalanine or tryptophan. D genes are given only for firm matches. Clone sizes are given selectively: once, few, many, or a class where the clone is expanded.

J gene,V gene,clone size,D gene,CDR3 protein,CDR3 DNA
TRBJ1-2,TRBV15,many,.,CATSRDKNRPYGYTF,TGTGCCACCAGCAGAGATAAGAACAGGCCCTATGGCTACACCTTC
TRBJ2-1,TRBV2,many,.,CASSAGRGYNEQFF,TGTGCCAGCAGTGCGGGCAGAGGCTACAATGAGCAGTTCTTC
TRBJ2-2,TRBV7-9,.,.,CASSLTSVTTGELFF,TGTGCCAGCAGCTTAACCTCAGTTACCACCGGGGAGCTGTTTTTT
TRBJ1-2,TRBV7-9,many,TRBD1,CASSFPRDRAYGYTF,TGTGCCAGCAGCTTCCCCCGGGACAGGGCATATGGCTACACCTTC
TRBJ2-2,TRBV7-6,many,TRBD2,CASSQVAGTGELFF,TGTGCCAGCAGCCAAGTAGCGGGAACCGGGGAGCTGTTTTTT
TRBJ2-7,TRBV11-2,many,TRBD2,CASSRLAGGPYEQYF,TGTGCCAGCAGCCGACTAGCGGGAGGCCCCTACGAGCAGTACTTC
TRBJ2-3,TRBV4-3,few,.,CASSQDDRRVLDTQYF,TGCGCCAGCAGCCAAGATGACCGGCGGGTTCTAGATACGCAGTATTTT
TRBJ2-5,TRBV7-8,.,TRBD1,CASSSGQDEKLKYQETQYF,TGTGCCAGCAGCTCGGGACAGGACGAAAAATTAAAGTACCAAGAGACCCAGTACTTC
TRBJ2-7,TRBV20-1,few,.,CSARGPAYEQYF,TGCAGTGCTAGAGGGCCCGCCTACGAGCAGTACTTC
TRBJ2-7,TRBV28,many,.,CASSLGNYEQYF,TGTGCCAGCAGTTTGGGGAACTACGAGCAGTACTTC
TRBJ1-5,TRBV28,many,.,CASRPREEPQHF,TGTGCCAGCAGACCCCGGGAGGAGCCCCAGCATTTT
TRBJ1-2,TRBV5-6,.,.,CASSFPQRYGYTF,TGTGCCAGCAGCTTCCCCCAACGCTATGGCTACACCTTC
TRBJ2-1,TRBV29-1,.,TRBD1,CSVAGATGLIDEQFF,TGCAGCGTTGCAGGGGCGACAGGGTTGATCGATGAGCAGTTCTTC
TRBJ2-7,TRBV10-3,many,.,CANHEQYF,TGTGCCAACCACGAGCAGTACTTC
TRBJ2-2,TRBV28,many,TRBD2,CASSSYPPGGMANTGELFF,TGTGCCAGCAGTTCCTATCCCCCGGGAGGCATGGCGAACACCGGGGAGCTGTTTTTT
TRBJ1-1,TRBV28,many,.,CASSLFRGAANTEAFF,TGTGCCAGCAGTTTATTTCGGGGGGCCGCGAACACTGAAGCTTTCTTT
TRBJ2-7,TRBV10-3,.,TRBD2,CAISEGGRSSYEQYF,TGTGCCATCAGTGAGGGCGGGAGGTCCTCCTACGAGCAGTACTTC
TRBJ2-5,TRBV6-1,.,TRBD2,CASSENSGSGRETQYF,TGTGCCAGCAGTGAAAATAGCGGGAGCGGGCGTGAGACCCAGTACTTC
TRBJ2-7,TRBV28,many,TRBD2,CASSRLLAGAYEQYF,TGTGCCAGCAGCCGACTCTTAGCGGGAGCCTACGAGCAGTACTTC
TRBJ2-5,TRBV11-2,many,TRBD1,CASSSWDSQETQYF,TGTGCCAGCAGCTCCTGGGACAGTCAAGAGACCCAGTACTTC
TRBJ2-3,TRBV2,many,.,CATMGAVSTDTQYF,TGTGCCACCATGGGAGCTGTCTCCACAGATACGCAGTATTTT
TRBJ2-7,TRBV10-3,many,.,CAIKAGVDEQYF,TGTGCCATCAAGGCAGGGGTCGACGAGCAGTACTTC
TRBJ2-3,TRBV11-2,many,TRBD2,CASSSSGRATDTQYF,TGTGCCAGCAGCTCTAGCGGGAGGGCGACAGATACGCAGTATTTT
TRBJ2-1,TRBV25-1,few,TRBD1,CASGPGGGYYNEQFF,TGTGCCAGCGGACCAGGGGGCGGATACTACAATGAGCAGTTCTTC
TRBJ2-3,TRBV27,many,.,CASSLSSKDTQYF,TGTGCCAGCAGTTTATCGTCGAAAGATACGCAGTATTTT
TRBJ1-2,TRBV20-1,.,.,CSAGDGYTF,TGCAGTGCAGGAGATGGCTACACCTTC
TRBJ2-2,TRBV11-2,many,.,CASSLDWDRAGELFF,TGTGCCAGCAGCTTAGATTGGGATAGGGCCGGGGAGCTGTTTTTT
TRBJ2-3,TRBV11-2,many,TRBD2,CASSRTGTSGPSDTQYF,TGTGCCAGCAGCCGGACCGGGACTAGCGGGCCCTCTGATACGCAGTATTTT
TRBJ1-2,TRBV12-3/TRBV12-4,many,TRBD1,CASSLTDRGYGYTF,TGTGCCAGCAGTTTAACGGACAGGGGCTATGGCTACACCTTC
TRBJ1-1,TRBV24-1,many,.,CATRDQGTEAFF,TGTGCCACCAGGGACCAGGGCACTGAAGCTTTCTTT
TRBJ2-1,TRBV7-9,many,.,CATPAVRNEQFF,TGTGCCACCCCCGCAGTTCGGAATGAGCAGTTCTTC
TRBJ1-1,TRBV2,many,.,CASSGRQNTEAFF,TGTGCCAGCAGCGGTAGACAGAACACTGAAGCTTTCTTT
TRBJ2-7,TRBV3-1,many,.,CASSAQVTYEQYF,TGTGCCAGCAGCGCCCAGGTTACCTACGAGCAGTACTTC
TRBJ1-2,TRBV18,many,.,CASSPGSSYGYTF,TGTGCCAGCAGCCCCGGGAGCTCCTATGGCTACACCTTC
TRBJ1-4,TRBV2,many,.,CASTLDSYNTNEKLFF,TGTGCCAGCACCTTGGATTCTTACAATACTAATGAAAAACTGTTTTTT
TRBJ2-3,TRBV9,few,.,CASSVAPSTDTQYF,TGTGCCAGCAGCGTAGCTCCCAGCACAGATACGCAGTATTTT
TRBJ1-1,TRBV29-1,.,.,CSVEGGANTEAFF,TGCAGCGTTGAAGGCGGCGCGAACACTGAAGCTTTCTTT
TRBJ2-5,TRBV11-2,.,TRBD1,CASSPPGQQVRQETQYF,TGTGCCAGCAGCCCGCCGGGACAGCAAGTTCGCCAAGAGACCCAGTACTTC
TRBJ2-5,TRBV5-5,.,.,CASRRNPVQETQYF,TGTGCCAGCAGAAGGAATCCGGTCCAGGAGACCCAGTACTTC
TRBJ2-4,TRBV12-3/TRBV12-4,once,TRBD1,CASSPPGTGENIQYF,TGTGCCAGCAGTCCCCCTGGGACAGGGGAAAACATTCAGTACTTC
TRBJ2-7,TRBV28,few,TRBD2,CASRWGGSQNEQYF,TGTGCCAGCAGGTGGGGCGGGAGTCAAAACGAGCAGTACTTC
TRBJ2-4,TRBV9,.,TRBD1,CASSPTPGQGDIQYF,TGTGCCAGCAGCCCAACACCGGGACAGGGGGACATTCAGTACTTC
TRBJ2-5,TRBV4-1,.,.,CAGSQVGGIASQETQYF,TGCGCCGGCAGCCAAGTTGGGGGGATAGCCTCCCAAGAGACCCAGTACTTC
TRBJ2-7,TRBV7-2,many,TRBD2,CASSVTSGLYEQYF,TGTGCCAGCAGCGTGACTAGCGGACTTTACGAGCAGTACTTC
TRBJ2-2,TRBV14,.,TRBD2,CASSQVGLGYTGELFF,TGTGCCAGCAGCCAAGTGGGACTAGGCTACACCGGGGAGCTGTTTTTT
TRBJ2-7,TRBV20-1,few,TRBD2,CSAHAPGTSGRALYEQYF,TGCAGTGCTCACGCTCCCGGGACTAGCGGGAGGGCGTTGTACGAGCAGTACTTC
TRBJ2-7,TRBV28,many,.,CASSLNPGSYEQYF,TGTGCCAGCAGTTTGAATCCGGGGTCCTACGAGCAGTACTTC
TRBJ2-7,TRBV6-2/TRBV6-3,.,TRBD1,CASRGRQGRILETYEQYF,TGTGCCAGCAGGGGAAGACAGGGGCGAATTTTAGAAACCTACGAGCAGTACTTC
TRBJ2-7,TRBV3-1,many,TRBD2,CASSQPGLAGAEQYF,TGTGCCAGCAGCCAACCTGGACTAGCGGGAGCAGAGCAGTACTTC
TRBJ2-7,TRBV28,many,TRBD1,CASSLRQGSSYEQYF,TGTGCCAGCAGTTTACGACAGGGCAGCTCCTACGAGCAGTACTTC
TRBJ1-6,TRBV5-1,many,.,CASSRGQQASPLHF,TGCGCCAGCAGCCGCGGACAGCAGGCTTCACCCCTCCACTTT
TRBJ2-3,TRBV11-2,.,TRBD2,CASSFRLAGGTDTQYF,TGTGCCAGCAGCTTCCGACTAGCGGGAGGGACAGATACGCAGTATTTT
TRBJ2-3,TRBV27,many,.,CASSTTGPTMADTQYF,TGTGCCAGCAGCACCACCGGACCCACAATGGCAGATACGCAGTATTTT
TRBJ1-1,TRBV27,many,.,CASRPTGLNTEAFF,TGTGCCAGCAGGCCGACAGGTCTAAACACTGAAGCTTTCTTT